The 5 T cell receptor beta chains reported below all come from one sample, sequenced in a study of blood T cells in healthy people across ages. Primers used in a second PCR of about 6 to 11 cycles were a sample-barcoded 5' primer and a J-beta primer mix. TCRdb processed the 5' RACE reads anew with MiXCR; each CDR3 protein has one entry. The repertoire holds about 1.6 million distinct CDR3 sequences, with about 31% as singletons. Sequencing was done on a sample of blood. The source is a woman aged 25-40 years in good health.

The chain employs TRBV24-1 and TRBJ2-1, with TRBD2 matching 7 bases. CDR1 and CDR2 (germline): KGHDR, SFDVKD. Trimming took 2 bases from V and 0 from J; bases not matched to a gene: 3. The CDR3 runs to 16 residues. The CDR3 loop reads CATSDSRGSSYNEQFF. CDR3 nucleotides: TGTGCCACCAGTGATTCCCGCGGGAGCTCCTACAATGAGCAGTTCTTC.

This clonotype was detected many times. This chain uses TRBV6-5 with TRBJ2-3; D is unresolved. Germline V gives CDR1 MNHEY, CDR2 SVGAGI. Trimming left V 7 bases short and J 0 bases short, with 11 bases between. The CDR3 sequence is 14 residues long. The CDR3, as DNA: TGTGCCAGCAACCCCGGGCGGAGCACAGATACGCAGTATTTT. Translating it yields CASNPGRSTDTQYF.

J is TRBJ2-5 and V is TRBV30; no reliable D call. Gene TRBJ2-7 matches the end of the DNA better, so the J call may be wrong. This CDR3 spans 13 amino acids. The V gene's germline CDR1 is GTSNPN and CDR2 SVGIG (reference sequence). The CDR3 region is CAWTTERNYEQYF. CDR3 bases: TGTGCCTGGACAACAGAGAGAAACTACGAGCAGTACTTC.

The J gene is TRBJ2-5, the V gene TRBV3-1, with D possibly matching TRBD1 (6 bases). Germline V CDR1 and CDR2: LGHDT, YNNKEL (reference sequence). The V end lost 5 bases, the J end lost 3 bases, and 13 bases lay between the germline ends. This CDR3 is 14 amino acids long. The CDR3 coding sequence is TGTGCCAGCAGCGTTAAACAGGGTAAAGAGACCCAGTACTTC. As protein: CASSVKQGKETQYF.

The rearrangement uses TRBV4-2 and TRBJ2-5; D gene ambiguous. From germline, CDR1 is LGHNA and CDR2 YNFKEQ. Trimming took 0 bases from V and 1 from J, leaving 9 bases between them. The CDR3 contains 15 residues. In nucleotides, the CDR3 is TGTGCCAGCAGCCAAGATTTAGAGAGCCAAGAGACCCAGTACTTC. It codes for CASSQDLESQETQYF.